These 15 T cell receptor beta chains were all obtained from the same sample, sequenced in a study of radiotherapy plus CTLA-4 blockade in lung cancer. Sequencing was performed with immunoSEQ multiplex PCR; in TCRdb, only in-frame clones are kept and a portion is missing. Of more than 75,000 clones listed, around 72% are singletons. Here the sequenced sample was peripheral blood, taken from a patient treated with radiotherapy plus ipilimumab. Receptors were obtained from a human donor with non-small cell lung cancer that progressed on radiotherapy plus ipilimumab.

This chain uses TRBV6-6 with TRBJ1-2, with 7 bases lining up with TRBD1. V trimming: 5 bases; J trimming: 2 bases; junction bases outside the gene matches: 11. This CDR3 has 16 amino acids. Germline CDR1 MNHNY, CDR2 SVGAGI (reference sequence). CDR3 coding DNA: TGTGCCAGCAGTAATACCGCCTCGACAGGGAACTATGGCTACACCTTC. This sequence encodes CASSNTASTGNYGYTF.

A note on this clone: Additional DNA sequences in this sample encode the identical CDR3. The V call is TRBV5-1, the J call TRBJ2-7; D ambiguous. V shed 7 bases and J shed 0 bases, with 17 bases lying between them. Germline CDR1 reads SGHRS; CDR2 reads YFSETQ. The CDR3 is 15 residues long. The CDR3 bases are TGCGCCAGCCGGAAGTGGGATGAGAGCTCCTACGAGCAGTACTTC. Protein product: CASRKWDESSYEQYF.

The genes are TRBV27 and TRBJ1-6; D gene unclear. The germline CDR1 and CDR2 sequences are MNHEY and SMNVEV (reference sequence). This CDR3 comprises 13 residues. The germline V and J ends were trimmed by 2 bases and 10 bases, with 9 bases remaining between them. The DNA for the CDR3 is TGTGCCAGCAGTTTAAACCGACAATCACCCCTCCACTTT. This translates into CASSLNRQSPLHF.

The rearrangement uses TRBV28 and TRBJ1-1; no reliable D call. Germline CDR1 is MDHEN and CDR2 is SYDVKM. Trimming took 4 bases from V and 4 from J, leaving 13 bases between them. The CDR3 length is 14 residues. CDR3 nucleotide sequence: TGTGCCAGCAGTTCCCCCGGGGAGGGCACTGAAGCTTTCTTT. This codes for CASSSPGEGTEAFF.

The rearrangement uses TRBV28 and TRBJ2-1; D is perhaps TRBD2 (6 bases). In germline, CDR1 is MDHEN, CDR2 SYDVKM. The CDR3 runs to 16 residues. V lost 5 bases, J lost 0 bases, and 14 bases lay in between. Here the CDR3 reads CASSTVAERSYNEQFF. The CDR3 nucleotides are TGTGCCAGCAGTACTGTAGCGGAGCGCTCCTACAATGAGCAGTTCTTC.

Comment on this clone: Mismatch with germline at one junction end may stem from a read error. The chain carries TRBV11-2 and TRBJ1-1; D gene ambiguous. The CDR3 has 13 amino acids. The germline gives CDR1 SGHAT, CDR2 FQNNGV. The CDR3 loop is CASTLDLNTEAFF. In nucleotides, the CDR3 is TGTGCCAGCACCTTAGACCTGAACACTGAAGCTTTCTTT.

The chain uses TRBV6-1 and TRBJ1-3; no firm D call. In germline, CDR1 is MNHNS, CDR2 SASEGT. The CDR3 is 14 residues long. V was trimmed by 8 bases and J by 0 bases, leaving 11 bases between them. The CDR3 here is CASCADLSGNTIYF. DNA for the CDR3: TGTGCCAGCTGCGCAGACCTCTCTGGAAACACCATATATTTT.

This CDR3 reads CAISEDREDYGYTF. CDR3 coding DNA: TGTGCCATCAGTGAAGACAGGGAGGACTATGGCTACACCTTC. The rearrangement joins TRBV10-3 to TRBJ1-2, with TRBD1 identical over 7 bases. Unmatched junction bases numbered 4, after V lost 3 bases and J lost 3 bases. Germline CDR1 is ENHRY and CDR2 is SYGVKD. The CDR3 covers 14 residues.

The genes are TRBV30 and TRBJ1-1; TRBD1 might be the D (6 bases). V dropped 2 bases and J dropped 1 base, with 14 bases sitting between them. Per the germline V gene, CDR1 is GTSNPN and CDR2 is SVGIG (reference sequence). This CDR3 region has 15 residues. The CDR3 nucleotides are TGTGCCTGGAGTCCACAGGGCATTGGGAACACTGAAGCTTTCTTT. Protein product: CAWSPQGIGNTEAFF. The full variable domain, rest sourced from reference TRBV30 and TRBJ1-1, is SQTIHQWPATLVQPVGSPLSLECTVEGTSNPNLYWYRQAAGRGLQLLFYSVGIGQISSEVPQNLSASRPQDRQFILSSKKLLLSDSGFYLCAWSPQGIGNTEAFFGQGTRLTVV.

This rearrangement joins TRBV30 to TRBJ2-4; tentatively, D is TRBD1 or TRBD2 (6 bases each). V shed 5 bases and J shed 0 bases, with 17 bases lying between them. The V gene's germline CDR1 is GTSNPN and CDR2 SVGIG (reference sequence). There are 16 residues in the CDR3. CDR3 sequence reads: CAWCRGAELAKNIQYF. In nucleotides, the CDR3 is TGTGCCTGGTGTAGGGGGGCAGAGCTAGCCAAAAACATTCAGTACTTC.

This clone was recorded at least ten times. The chain employs TRBV28 and TRBJ2-5, with TRBD1 matching over 9 bases. The trim removed 5 bases at V and 0 bases at J, leaving 4 bases unmatched. CDR1 and CDR2 (germline): MDHEN, SYDVKM. The CDR3 totals 15 residues. The CDR3 region has the DNA TGTGCCAGCAGTGGGGACAGGGCCTACCAAGAGACCCAGTACTTC. Translation: CASSGDRAYQETQYF.

The CDR3 region has the DNA TGTGCCAGCAGCCCGAGGGGTGAGGGCCACGACGAGCAGTACTTC. As protein: CASSPRGEGHDEQYF. This chain connects TRBV9 to TRBJ2-7; D could derive from TRBD1 or TRBD2 (5 bases each). V was cut by 4 bases and J by 5 bases, with 19 bases left in between. This CDR3 region has 15 residues. The germline CDR1 and CDR2 sequences are SGDLS and YYNGEE.

The chain combines TRBV5-5 with TRBJ2-7; D perhaps matches TRBD1 (6 bases). CDR3 length: 14 amino acids. The germline V gene has CDR1 SGHKS and CDR2 YYEKEE (reference sequence). Deletions cut 0 bases from V and 2 bases from J, with 9 bases between. The CDR3 reads CASSLVQGTYEQYF. CDR3 DNA: TGTGCCAGCAGCTTGGTTCAGGGGACCTACGAGCAGTACTTC. Full variable domain (missing parts from reference TRBV5-5 and TRBJ2-7): DAGVTQSPTHLIKTRGQQVTLRCSPISGHKSVSWYQQVLGQGPQFIFQYYEKEERGRGNFPDRFSARQFPNYSSELNVNALLLGDSALYLCASSLVQGTYEQYFGPGTRLTVT.

The chain is built from TRBV4-3 and TRBJ2-3, with TRBD2 matching over 7 bases. This CDR3 comprises 17 residues. Germline V CDR1 and CDR2: LGHNA, YSLEER. With 2 bases clipped from V and 0 bases from J, the junction kept 8 bases outside the gene matches. CDR3 protein: CASSQMAGVPSTDTQYF. The CDR3 DNA sequence: TGCGCCAGCAGCCAAATGGCGGGAGTCCCCAGCACAGATACGCAGTATTTT.

The gene calls are TRBV7-2 and TRBJ2-7; TRBD2 matches 7 bases. The V segment lost 1 base and the J segment 2 bases; nucleotides outside the gene matches: 5. The CDR3 loop spans 15 amino acids. Germline loops: CDR1 SGHTA, CDR2 FQGNSA. CDR3 coding DNA: TGTGCCAGCAGCTTAGGGGGCGGGAGAACCTACGAGCAGTACTTC. Its protein is CASSLGGGRTYEQYF.